This TCR beta chain was profiled in a study of shared T cell receptors in the human thymus. The protocol was immunoSEQ multiplex PCR, while the TCRdb copy is restricted to in-frame clones and leaves out a portion. This sample has roughly 710,000 clones, with approximately 85% found just once. CDR3 length equals 15 residues. Germline lookup yields CDR1 SGHKS and CDR2 YYEKEE (reference sequence). Trimming cost V 5 bases and J 4 bases; bases outside gene matches: 11. Another study also made use of these data, one on human thymus T cells.

The receptor was derived from a girl under three years old with a congenital heart defect. The chain joins TRBV5-5 to TRBJ1-1, with TRBD1 matching 7 bases. The sample taken for sequencing was thymocytes. CDR3 protein: CASSLRDRVPTEAFF. In nucleotides, the CDR3 is TGTGCCAGCAGTCTTCGCGACAGGGTACCCACTGAAGCTTTCTTT.